This T cell receptor (beta chain) was found in a study of spatial heterogeneity in lung cancer. The sample's time point: blood at routine non-recurrence follow-up after resection. Study-wide points: The study found ubiquitous expanded tumor TCRs in blood more at resection than follow-up.

The CDR3 has 12 residues. Trimming left V 0 bases short and J 5 bases short, with 4 bases between. Germline CDR1 and CDR2: WSHSY and SAAADI. Comments on this clonotype: Its target is unknown.

TCRdb reanalysed the 5' RACE reads using MiXCR and keeps one entry per CDR3 protein. This sample has around 44,000 distinct CDR3 sequences, with 8% to 11% found just once. The V and J genes are TRBV10-2 and TRBJ2-5; D call uncertain. This TCR was sampled from a female donor with early-stage non-small cell lung cancer. The sequences come from PBMCs, collected at follow-up. CDR3 sequence: CASSESFETQYF. The CDR3 coding sequence is TGCGCCAGCAGTGAGTCATTCGAGACCCAGTACTTC.